This TCR beta chain is from a study of human T cells and chemical hapten exposure. CDR3 length: 15 amino acids. V lost 5 bases and J lost 0, with 10 bases in between. Germline CDR1 and CDR2: MDHEN and SYDVKM. This clonotype was counted only a few times. In TCRdb, the RACE reads were re-called with MiXCR into one record per CDR3 protein. The sample includes tens of thousands of distinct CDR3 sequences, 9.9% of them seen just once. Time point in this sample: patch test 3, about 24 weeks after DPC sensitization. Treatment specified: therapeutic diphenylcyclopropenone sensitization with weekly scalp DPC. This specimen consisted of whole blood, obtained in connection with sensitization to the hapten diphenylcyclopropenone (DPC). The receptor was derived from a woman in her 40s with alopecia areata. Some clones in this sample may be carry-over from other donors' samples. The rearrangement joins TRBV28 to TRBJ1-4; D perhaps matches TRBD1 (6 bases). CDR3 DNA sequence: TGTGCCAGCAGTCTAGGACAGTCAACTAATGAAAAACTGTTTTTT. The encoded protein is CASSLGQSTNEKLFF.